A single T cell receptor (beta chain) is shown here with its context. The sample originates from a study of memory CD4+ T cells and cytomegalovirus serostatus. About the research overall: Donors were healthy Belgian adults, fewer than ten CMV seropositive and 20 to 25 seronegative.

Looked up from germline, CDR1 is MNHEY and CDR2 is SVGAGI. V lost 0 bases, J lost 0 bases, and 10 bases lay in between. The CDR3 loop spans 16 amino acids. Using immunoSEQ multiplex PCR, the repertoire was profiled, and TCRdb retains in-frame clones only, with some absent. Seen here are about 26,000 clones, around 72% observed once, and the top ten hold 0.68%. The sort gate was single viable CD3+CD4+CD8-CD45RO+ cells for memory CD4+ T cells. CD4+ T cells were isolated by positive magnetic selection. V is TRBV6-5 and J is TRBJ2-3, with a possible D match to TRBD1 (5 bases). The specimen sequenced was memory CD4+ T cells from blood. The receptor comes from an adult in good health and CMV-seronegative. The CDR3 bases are TGTGCCAGCAGTTACTCGACAGTTACTAGCACAGATACGCAGTATTTT. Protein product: CASSYSTVTSTDTQYF.